This entry describes one T cell receptor (beta chain). What it recognizes is unknown. V lost 6 bases to trimming and J lost 0 bases, with 9 bases between them. In germline, CDR1 is MNHEY, CDR2 SVGAGI. There are 14 residues in the CDR3. The data derive from a study of shared clonotypes between healthy human individuals. Study-wide findings and caveats: Blood was the sole source, and tissue repertoires probably differ.

Selected positively for CCR7 and CD45RO-negative, naive CD8 cells excluded terminally differentiated effector memory CD45RA+ cells. Profiling relied on immunoSEQ multiplex PCR, and the TCRdb table lists in-frame clones only, not all of them. The sample records 800,000 or so clones, about 96% being singletons. This chain joins TRBV6-5 and TRBJ1-5; D might be TRBD1 (6 bases). Sequenced: naive CD8+ T cells sorted from blood. The sequence was obtained from a man aged 25-45 years in good health. The CDR3 DNA sequence: TGTGCCAGCAGGGGGACATTTAGCAATCAGCCCCAGCATTTT. This gives the protein CASRGTFSNQPQHF.